These T cell receptor beta chains were read from a single sample in a study of blood T cell repertoires in COVID-19. Clones were sequenced by immunoSEQ multiplex PCR, and TCRdb holds only the in-frame ones, with some missing. The sample yields hundreds of thousands of clones, 90% seen once. The specimen was PBMCs or T cells enriched from blood (not recorded which). Receptors were obtained from a man in his sixties who had recovered from COVID-19. CDR3s include the opening cysteine and the closing phenylalanine or tryptophan. A D gene is named only where the DNA matches it firmly. Clone size is stated in some rows and not others, as once, few, many or a class when expanded.

V gene	J gene	D gene	clone size	CDR3 protein	CDR3 DNA
TRBV30	TRBJ1-1	TRBD1	-	CAWSRGIGTVNTEAFF	TGTGCCTGGAGTAGAGGGATCGGGACAGTTAACACTGAAGCTTTCTTT
TRBV5-6	TRBJ2-1	-	once	CASSLDRRNEQFF	TGTGCCAGCAGCTTGGACCGGAGAAATGAGCAGTTCTTC
TRBV7-9	TRBJ2-7	-	-	CASRPQESYEQYF	TGTGCCAGCAGGCCCCAGGAATCCTACGAGCAGTACTTC
TRBV9	TRBJ2-3	TRBD1	-	CASSLRQGGGTDTQYF	TGTGCCAGCAGCCTCCGACAGGGTGGCGGCACAGATACGCAGTATTTT
TRBV6-1	TRBJ2-7	-	few	CASSEWTASEQYF	TGTGCCAGCAGTGAATGGACAGCAAGCGAGCAGTACTTC
TRBV7-9	TRBJ2-1	-	-	CASSFERITGSSFYEQFF	TGTGCCAGCAGCTTTGAGCGAATCACAGGGTCGAGTTTCTATGAGCAGTTCTTC
TRBV7-8	TRBJ2-2	TRBD1	-	CASSLAVVRDRESGELFF	TGTGCCAGCAGCTTAGCGGTTGTGCGGGACAGGGAGTCCGGGGAGCTGTTTTTT
TRBV13	TRBJ1-2	TRBD1	-	CASSLDGTAARGYTF	TGTGCCAGCAGCTTAGATGGGACAGCGGCTCGGGGCTACACCTTC
TRBV6-5	TRBJ1-1	-	-	CASSYWRGGTEAFF	TGTGCCAGCAGTTACTGGAGGGGTGGGACTGAAGCTTTCTTT
TRBV9	TRBJ2-4	-	-	CASSVSSENIQYF	TGTGCCAGCAGCGTCTCTAGCGAGAACATTCAGTACTTC
TRBV6-2/TRBV6-3	TRBJ1-6	TRBD1	-	CASSLLRAGGHSPLHF	TGTGCCAGCAGCCTCCTCAGGGCAGGGGGACATTCACCCCTCCACTTT
TRBV5-1	TRBJ2-1	TRBD2	-	CASSLAGAYNEQFF	TGCGCCAGCAGCTTAGCGGGGGCCTACAATGAGCAGTTCTTC
TRBV5-1	TRBJ2-5	-	-	CASSLAGDKETQYF	TGCGCCAGCAGCTTGGCAGGGGACAAAGAGACCCAGTACTTC
TRBV5-4	TRBJ2-7	-	once	CASSFEGHKGEQYF	TGTGCCAGCAGCTTCGAAGGACACAAGGGCGAGCAGTACTTC
TRBV29-1	TRBJ1-2	-	few	CSVGSGEPPLYGYTF	TGCAGCGTTGGGTCGGGGGAGCCCCCCCTCTATGGCTACACCTTC
TRBV10-3	TRBJ1-6	-	-	CAISDGTSSPLHF	TGTGCCATCAGCGACGGGACATCCTCACCCCTCCACTTT
TRBV7-3	TRBJ2-2	TRBD2	-	CASSAGGRGRINTGELFF	TGTGCCAGCAGCGCGGGAGGAAGGGGGAGAATTAACACCGGGGAGCTGTTTTTT
TRBV2	TRBJ1-6	-	once	CASSETGDSPLHF	TGTGCCAGCAGTGAGACGGGTGATTCACCCCTCCACTTT
TRBV5-4	TRBJ2-4	-	-	CASSSGGRGGQNIQYF	TGTGCCAGCAGCTCCGGAGGCAGGGGTGGCCAAAACATTCAGTACTTC
TRBV27	TRBJ1-4	-	-	CASSLIGAGEKLFF	TGTGCCAGCAGTTTAATAGGCGCGGGTGAAAAACTGTTTTTT
TRBV30	TRBJ2-1	TRBD1	-	CAWSAGQGVYNEQFF	TGTGCCTGGAGTGCAGGACAGGGGGTCTACAATGAGCAGTTCTTC
TRBV15	TRBJ1-3	-	-	CATSKGVGNTIYF	TGTGCCACCAGCAAGGGGGTTGGAAACACCATATATTTT
TRBV9	TRBJ1-4	-	-	CASSARGGNEKLFF	TGTGCCAGCAGCGCTCGCGGGGGTAATGAAAAACTGTTTTTT
TRBV7-9	TRBJ1-2	TRBD1	-	CASSQTGESWTWRGPGYTF	TGTGCCAGCAGCCAAACAGGGGAGTCTTGGACATGGAGGGGTCCTGGCTACACCTTC
TRBV29-1	TRBJ1-2	-	-	CSVDPRGVNYGYTF	TGCAGCGTTGACCCCAGGGGAGTTAACTATGGCTACACCTTC
TRBV20-1	TRBJ1-1	-	-	CSASIADTEAFF	TGCAGTGCTAGTATCGCAGACACTGAAGCTTTCTTT
TRBV5-1	TRBJ2-7	-	-	CASRKLGEGYEQYF	TGCGCCAGCAGAAAGTTAGGTGAGGGCTACGAGCAGTACTTC
TRBV12-3/TRBV12-4	TRBJ2-2	-	-	CASRLWASGELFF	TGTGCCAGCAGGCTCTGGGCTTCCGGGGAGCTGTTTTTT
TRBV9	TRBJ2-1	TRBD2	-	CASSVVSGAGNEQFF	TGTGCCAGCAGCGTAGTGAGCGGGGCTGGGAATGAGCAGTTCTTC
TRBV7-9	TRBJ1-2	TRBD1	-	CASSPPGRGPYLDYGYTF	TGTGCCAGCAGCCCCCCTGGCAGGGGGCCTTACTTGGACTATGGCTACACCTTC
TRBV5-8	TRBJ2-1	TRBD1	-	CASSLRQGISYNEQFF	TGTGCCAGCAGCTTACGACAGGGAATATCCTACAATGAGCAGTTCTTC
TRBV9	TRBJ2-7	-	-	CASSLLAAPHEQYF	TGTGCCAGCAGTTTATTAGCGGCGCCCCACGAGCAGTACTTC
TRBV5-5	TRBJ2-3	-	-	CASSLVGELTDTQYF	TGTGCCAGCAGCTTGGTAGGGGAACTCACAGATACGCAGTATTTT
TRBV2	TRBJ2-5	TRBD2	-	CASSTGTSQLSVTQYF	TGTGCCAGCAGTACCGGGACTAGTCAGTTGTCCGTGACCCAGTACTTC
TRBV9	TRBJ1-3	TRBD1	-	CASSHRDSYPGNTIYF	TGTGCCAGCAGCCACAGGGACAGCTACCCTGGAAACACCATATATTTT
TRBV7-6	TRBJ2-1	TRBD1	once	CASGRTGTSDEQFF	TGTGCCAGCGGCCGGACAGGGACATCAGATGAGCAGTTCTTC
TRBV19	TRBJ1-5	TRBD1	-	CASSTYSGGAGQPQHF	TGTGCCAGTAGTACGTATTCAGGGGGCGCGGGTCAGCCCCAGCATTTT
TRBV9	TRBJ2-2	TRBD2	-	CASSVVAGGTGELFF	TGTGCCAGCAGCGTAGTGGCGGGGGGGACCGGGGAGCTGTTTTTT
TRBV15	TRBJ2-3	TRBD2	-	CATSRLADYTDTQYF	TGTGCCACCAGCAGGCTAGCGGACTACACAGATACGCAGTATTTT
TRBV25-1	TRBJ1-6	TRBD1	-	CASSEWGRGDYSPLHF	TGTGCCAGCAGTGAATGGGGCAGGGGGGATTATTCACCCCTCCACTTT
TRBV4-3	TRBJ1-3	TRBD1	-	CASSRNRGTGAGNTIYF	TGCGCCAGCAGCCGAAACCGCGGGACAGGGGCTGGAAACACCATATATTTT
TRBV10-3	TRBJ2-7	TRBD1	-	CAISGGQGNYEQYF	TGTGCCATCAGTGGGGGACAGGGGAACTACGAGCAGTACTTC
TRBV6-1	TRBJ2-1	TRBD2	-	CASSDPSLAGEYNEQFF	TGTGCCAGCAGTGACCCCTCCTTGGCGGGGGAATACAATGAGCAGTTCTTC